The table lists the clone carrying this T cell receptor beta chain with a few counts. Its specificity is unknown. The iRepertoire nested amplicon-rescue multiplex PCR amplified TCR alpha and beta CDR3s from RNA. Input was 100-400 ng of tissue mRNA or PBMC total RNA. TCRdb reanalysed the multiplex PCR reads using MiXCR and keeps one entry per CDR3 protein. The sample shows under 150,000 distinct CDR3 sequences, around 25% of them seen only once. Germline V gene sequence: CDR1 MNHNS, CDR2 SASEGT. The CDR3 has 14 amino acids. Trimming stripped 6 bases from V and 4 bases from J, with 16 bases between. The sample is drawn from a study of glioma-infiltrating T cells. General study findings and limits: Tissue and blood shared very few CDR3 sequences. Gliomas, especially low-grade, showed above-expected tissue-blood divergence; non-neoplastic patients showed below.

Specimen: glioma tissue, nonneoplastic brain tissue, or PBMCs (not recorded which). This chain joins TRBV6-1 and TRBJ2-7, with D perhaps assigned TRBD1 or TRBD2 (5 bases each). The sequence derives from a human donor with low-grade glioma or glioblastoma, undergoing nonglioma brain surgery, or in good health (not recorded which). CDR3 in amino acids: CASSLRGSRYEQYV. Written as DNA, the CDR3 is TGTGCCAGCAGCCTTCGGGGCAGTAGGTACGAGCAGTACGTC.